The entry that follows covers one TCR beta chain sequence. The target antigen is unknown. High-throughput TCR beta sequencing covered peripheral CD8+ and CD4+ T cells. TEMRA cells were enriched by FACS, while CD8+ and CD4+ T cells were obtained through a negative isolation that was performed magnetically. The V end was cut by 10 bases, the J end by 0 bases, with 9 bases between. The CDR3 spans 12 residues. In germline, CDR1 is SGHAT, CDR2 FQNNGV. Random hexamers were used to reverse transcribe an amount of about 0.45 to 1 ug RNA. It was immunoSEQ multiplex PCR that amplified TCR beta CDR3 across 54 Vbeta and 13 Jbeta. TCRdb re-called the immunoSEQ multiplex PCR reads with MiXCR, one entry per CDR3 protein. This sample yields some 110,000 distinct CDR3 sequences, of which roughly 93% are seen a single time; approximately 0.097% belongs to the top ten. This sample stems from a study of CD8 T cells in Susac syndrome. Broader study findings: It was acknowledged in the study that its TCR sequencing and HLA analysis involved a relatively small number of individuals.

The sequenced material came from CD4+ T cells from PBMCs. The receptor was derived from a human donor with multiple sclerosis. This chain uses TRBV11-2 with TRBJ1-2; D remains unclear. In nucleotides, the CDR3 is TGTGCCACATCCGGGGCTAACTATGGCTACACCTTC. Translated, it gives CATSGANYGYTF.